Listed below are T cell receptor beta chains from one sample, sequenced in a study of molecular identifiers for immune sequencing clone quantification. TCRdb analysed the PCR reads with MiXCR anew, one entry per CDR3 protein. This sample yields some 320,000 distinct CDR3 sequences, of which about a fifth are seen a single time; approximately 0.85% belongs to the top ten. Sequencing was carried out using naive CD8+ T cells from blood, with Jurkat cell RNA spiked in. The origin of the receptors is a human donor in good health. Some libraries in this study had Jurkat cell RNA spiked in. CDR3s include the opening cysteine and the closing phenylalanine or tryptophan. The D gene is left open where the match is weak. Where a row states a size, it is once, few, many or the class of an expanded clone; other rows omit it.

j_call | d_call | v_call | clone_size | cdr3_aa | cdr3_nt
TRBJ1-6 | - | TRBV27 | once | CASSSEQGMNSPPHF | TGTGCCAGCAGTTCTGAACAGGGTATGAATTCACCCCCCCACTTT
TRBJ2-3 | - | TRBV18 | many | CASSRPGTGTDTQYF | TGTGCCAGCTCACGTCCAGGGACCGGCACAGATACGCAGTATTTT
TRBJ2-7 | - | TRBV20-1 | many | CSARVLRSYEQYF | TGCAGTGCTAGAGTTCTCCGTTCCTACGAGCAGTACTTC
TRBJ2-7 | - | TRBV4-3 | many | CASSQDSNPRSYEQYF | TGCGCCAGCAGCCAAGATAGCAACCCCCGGTCCTACGAGCAGTACTTC
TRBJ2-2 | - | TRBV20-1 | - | CSARAPLGRVNTGELFF | TGCAGTGCTAGAGCTCCTCTAGGACGGGTGAACACCGGGGAGCTGTTTTTT
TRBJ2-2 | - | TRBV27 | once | CASRGGPNPPGEPFF | TGTGCCAGCAGGGGGGGTCCAAACCCTCCTGGGGAGCCGTTTTTT
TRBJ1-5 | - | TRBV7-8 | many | CASSLEVFKGDSNQPQHF | TGTGCCAGCAGCTTAGAGGTCTTTAAGGGTGATAGCAATCAGCCCCAGCATTTT
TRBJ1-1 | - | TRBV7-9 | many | CASSSPFEAFF | TGTGCCAGCAGTTCGCCGTTCGAAGCTTTCTTT
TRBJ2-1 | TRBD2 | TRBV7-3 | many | CASSFRLAGLNNEQFF | TGTGCCAGCAGCTTTCGGCTAGCGGGGCTAAACAATGAGCAGTTCTTC
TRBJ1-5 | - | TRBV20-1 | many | CSALRARNQPQHF | TGCAGTGCCCTGAGGGCCCGCAATCAGCCCCAGCATTTT
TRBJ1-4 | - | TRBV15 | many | CATSTGVGAPNEKLFF | TGTGCCACCAGCACTGGGGTCGGGGCTCCTAATGAAAAACTGTTTTTT
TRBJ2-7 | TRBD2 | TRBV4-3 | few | CASSQLLAGVYEQYF | TGCGCCAGCAGCCAACTACTAGCGGGGGTCTACGAGCAGTACTTC
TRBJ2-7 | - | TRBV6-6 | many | CASTRTPGSSYEQYF | TGTGCCAGCACCCGAACGCCGGGGAGCTCCTACGAGCAGTACTTC
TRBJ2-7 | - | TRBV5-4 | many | CASSFNTGEEQYF | TGTGCCAGCAGCTTTAATACCGGGGAAGAGCAGTACTTC
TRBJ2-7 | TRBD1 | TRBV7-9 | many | CASSFEQGSYEQYF | TGTGCCAGCAGCTTTGAACAGGGGTCGTACGAGCAGTACTTC
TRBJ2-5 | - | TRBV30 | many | CAWTAGETQYF | TGTGCCTGGACCGCCGGAGAGACCCAGTACTTC
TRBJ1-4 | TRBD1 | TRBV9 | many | CASSAHLGTGSNEKLFF | TGTGCCAGCAGCGCCCACCTCGGGACAGGTTCTAATGAAAAACTGTTTTTT